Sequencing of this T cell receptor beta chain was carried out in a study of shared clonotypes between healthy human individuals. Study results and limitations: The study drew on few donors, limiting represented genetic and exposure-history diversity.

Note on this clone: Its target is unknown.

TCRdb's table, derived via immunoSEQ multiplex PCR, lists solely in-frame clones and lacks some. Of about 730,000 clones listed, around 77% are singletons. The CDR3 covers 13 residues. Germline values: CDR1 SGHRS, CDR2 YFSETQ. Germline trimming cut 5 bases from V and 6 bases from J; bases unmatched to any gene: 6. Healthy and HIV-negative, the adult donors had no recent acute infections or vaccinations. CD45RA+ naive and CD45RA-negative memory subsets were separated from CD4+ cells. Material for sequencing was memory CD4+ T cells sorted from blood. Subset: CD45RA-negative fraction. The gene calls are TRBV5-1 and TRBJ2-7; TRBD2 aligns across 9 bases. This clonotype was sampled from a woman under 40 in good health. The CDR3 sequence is CASRIAGVTEQYF. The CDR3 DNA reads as TGCGCCAGCAGAATAGCGGGAGTAACCGAGCAGTACTTC. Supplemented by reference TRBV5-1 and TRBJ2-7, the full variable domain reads KAGVTQTPRYLIKTRGQQVTLSCSPISGHRSVSWYQQTPGQGLQFLFEYFSETQRNKGNFPGRFSGRQFSNSRSEMNVSTLELGDSALYLCASRIAGVTEQYFGPGTRLTVT.